This TCR beta chain derives from a study of liver allograft versus peripheral blood T cells. Whole-study context: Comparing T cell receptor repertoires in transplanted livers with those in recipients' peripheral blood was part of the design.

CDR1 and CDR2 (germline): SGHDN, FVKESK. V was shortened by 4 bases and J by 5 bases, with 20 bases between the two germline ends. CDR3 length equals 16 residues. TCRdb passed the reads through MiXCR, listing each CDR3 protein once. The profile covers a few thousand distinct CDR3 sequences, with about 14% appearing a single time and less than 55% taken by the ten largest. This clonotype was counted at least ten times. This receptor was obtained from a human patient who had a liver transplant. Some T cells may be graft donor cells. The chain links TRBV14 to TRBJ1-1; unclear D gene. The CDR3 coding sequence is TGTGCCAGCAGCCCGTCCCTGGTCGAGGGTTGGACTGAAGCTTTCTTT. This encodes CASSPSLVEGWTEAFF.